This T cell receptor beta chain was observed in a study of blood T cell repertoires in COVID-19. Produced via immunoSEQ multiplex PCR; TCRdb's table is partial and in-frame only. The table includes about 320,000 clones, roughly 90% detected once. The germline V and J ends were trimmed by 4 bases and 5 bases, with 11 bases remaining between them. CDR3 length: 13 amino acids. Per germline, CDR1 SQVTM and CDR2 ANQGSEA. Those who participated ranged in age from roughly 18 to 89 years and resided in 20 to 30 US areas. Participants in the exposed group had met a COVID-19 case in the 2 weeks before joining the study.

Sequencing was performed on PBMCs or T cells enriched from blood (not recorded which). This chain links TRBV29-1 with TRBJ1-4; maybe TRBD1 (5 bases). This TCR was recovered from a woman younger than 45 who had been exposed to COVID-19. For the CDR3, the DNA is TGCAGCGTTGTGGTGGGGGGAAATGAAAAACTGTTTTTT. Translation: CSVVVGGNEKLFF.